Following are 23 T cell receptor beta chains from one sample sequenced in a study of tissue T cells after allogeneic stem cell transplantation (dated by TCRdb to 2021 to 2024). Library prep was done by the immunoSEQ multiplex PCR assay. TCRdb provides this immuneACCESS table in a form limited to in-frame rearrangements. Some clones are lacking; in checked studies, under half of them reflect an unresolved V gene, and why the rest are absent is not known. The sample table records roughly 5,800 clones; 50% to 70% of these occur just once. The ten largest clones represent roughly 13% of the sample. This specimen's time point label, interpreted: human tissue collected at research (rapid) autopsy. The sequencing used duodenum tissue, collected at autopsy. These receptors were taken from a woman aged 18-55 years with breast cancer.

The CDR3 sequence is CAWRDLMNTEAFF. In DNA, the CDR3 is TGTGCCTGGAGGGACCTGATGAACACTGAAGCTTTCTTT. V is TRBV30 and J is TRBJ1-1; D uncertain. There are 13 residues in the CDR3. V was clipped by 3 bases and J by 0 bases, with 8 bases between them. From germline, CDR1 is GTSNPN and CDR2 SVGIG (reference sequence).

The V gene is TRBV11-2, the J gene TRBJ2-7, with D unclear. CDR3 length equals 14 residues. V lost 0 bases and J 4 bases, leaving 10 bases between the germline ends. The germline gives CDR1 SGHAT, CDR2 FQNNGV. The CDR3 spells CASSLDPRLYEQYF. The DNA of the CDR3 is TGTGCCAGCAGCTTAGATCCCCGGCTTTACGAGCAGTACTTC.

The V gene is TRBV30, the J gene TRBJ2-2, with TRBD1 matching over 8 bases. The length of the CDR3 is 14 residues. J lost 6 bases, V lost 3 bases, and 6 bases had no gene match. In germline, CDR1 is GTSNPN, CDR2 SVGIG (reference sequence). The CDR3 sequence: CAWSRTGYAGELFF. In DNA, the CDR3 is TGTGCCTGGAGCCGGACAGGGTACGCCGGGGAGCTGTTTTTT.

The chain couples TRBV9 to TRBJ2-7, with no clear D. There are 14 residues in the CDR3. Trimming removed 4 bases at V and 4 bases at J, with 15 bases between. Germline lookup yields CDR1 SGDLS and CDR2 YYNGEE. The CDR3 DNA is TGTGCCAGCAGCCCCCACCCCGACGGATACGAGCAGTACTTC. Protein sequence: CASSPHPDGYEQYF.

The CDR3 is CASSQDRGDLGYEQYF. CDR3 DNA: TGCGCCAGCAGCCAAGATCGAGGGGACTTAGGCTACGAGCAGTACTTC. V is TRBV4-3 and J is TRBJ2-7; a possible D gene is TRBD2 (6 bases). Trimming pared 0 bases from V and 3 bases from J, leaving 15 bases between. Germline CDR1 and CDR2: LGHNA and YSLEER. The CDR3 has 16 residues.

This clone appeared a few times. The chain joins TRBV2 to TRBJ2-3; TRBD2 aligns across 7 bases. CDR1 and CDR2 (germline): SNHLY, FYNNEI. CDR3 size: 15 residues. Trimming took 2 bases from V and 6 from J; bases not matched to a gene: 8. The CDR3 loop is CASSEYGGEGDTQYF. The DNA for the CDR3 is TGTGCCAGCAGTGAATACGGAGGGGAGGGGGATACGCAGTATTTT. Using reference TRBV2 and TRBJ2-3 for the parts outside the CDR3, the full variable domain is EPEVTQTPSHQVTQMGQEVILRCVPISNHLYFYWYRQILGQKVEFLVSFYNNEISEKSEIFDDQFSVERPDGSNFTLKIRSTKLEDSAMYFCASSEYGGEGDTQYFGPGTRLTVL.

This chain connects TRBV27 to TRBJ2-6; no clear D gene. The CDR3 runs to 15 residues. The V end was cut by 6 bases, the J end by 0 bases, with 9 bases between. CDR1 and CDR2 (germline): MNHEY, SMNVEV (reference sequence). The CDR3 is CASSFDGSGANVLTF. CDR3 nucleotides: TGTGCCAGCAGCTTCGACGGCTCTGGGGCCAACGTCCTGACTTTC.

The J gene is TRBJ1-3, the V gene TRBV7-2, with D perhaps matching TRBD1 (6 bases). The CDR3 consists of 16 residues. Germline assignment: CDR1 SGHTA and CDR2 FQGNSA. Trimming stripped 2 bases from V and 0 bases from J, with 11 bases between. The CDR3 reads CASSLPQGSSGNTIYF. The DNA of the CDR3 is TGTGCCAGCAGCTTACCCCAGGGGAGCTCTGGAAACACCATATATTTT.

This chain uses TRBV23-1 with TRBJ2-5, with D possibly being TRBD1 (6 bases). TRBV23-1 is an ORF; its function is uncertain. This CDR3 comprises 16 residues. V was clipped by 0 bases and J by 4 bases, with 15 bases between them. The DNA of the CDR3 is TGCGCCAGCAGTCAATCAAATTTGAGGGACACAGAGACCCAGTACTTC. It yields the protein CASSQSNLRDTETQYF.

This chain connects TRBV12-3 or TRBV12-4 to TRBJ2-7, with a possible D match to TRBD2 (5 bases). The CDR3 sequence is 13 residues long. V lost 3 bases and J lost 2, with 8 bases in between. The CDR3 DNA reads TGTGCCAGCAGTTTTGCGGAGGCCTACGAGCAGTACTTC. Its translation: CASSFAEAYEQYF.

The chain is built from TRBV10-3 and TRBJ2-3; 8 bases align to TRBD2. V was pared by 2 bases and J by 2 bases, with 6 bases of the junction left unmatched. CDR1 ENHRY and CDR2 SYGVKD come from the germline V gene. The CDR3 covers 16 residues. CDR3 sequence: CAISERVAGTTDTQYF. The CDR3 DNA is TGTGCCATCAGTGAGCGGGTAGCGGGGACCACAGATACGCAGTATTTT.

This clone was picked up one time. The chain is built from TRBV2 and TRBJ2-1; 8 bases match TRBD2. Germline values: CDR1 SNHLY, CDR2 FYNNEI. V trimming: 6 bases; J trimming: 5 bases; junction bases outside the gene matches: 18. The CDR3 runs 18 residues. The DNA for the CDR3 is TGTGCCAGCAGCCCCGAAGGACTAGCCGGATGGACGAACAATGAGCAGTTCTTC. It yields the protein CASSPEGLAGWTNNEQFF. The variable domain in full, completed from reference TRBV2 and TRBJ2-1, reads EPEVTQTPSHQVTQMGQEVILRCVPISNHLYFYWYRQILGQKVEFLVSFYNNEISEKSEIFDDQFSVERPDGSNFTLKIRSTKLEDSAMYFCASSPEGLAGWTNNEQFFGPGTRLTVL.

This sequence joins TRBV7-2 and TRBJ2-5; tentative D call: TRBD2 (5 bases). This CDR3 is 15 amino acids long. From germline, CDR1 is SGHTA and CDR2 FQGNSA. The germline V and J ends were trimmed by 5 bases and 4 bases, with 17 bases remaining between them. The CDR3 region is CASSLRWTWAETQYF. CDR3 DNA sequence: TGTGCCAGCAGCCTACGATGGACTTGGGCAGAGACCCAGTACTTC.

This clone has a single count. The chain uses TRBV21-1 and TRBJ2-3; the table names TRBD2, a call not compared with the DNA. TRBV21-1 is flagged as a pseudogene. CDR3 length: 24 residues. The DNA for the CDR3 is TGTGCCAGCAGCAAAGCCCCCCTAGCGGGAGGGCCGAATTCCAGCCTTCGGCCCACAGATACGCAGTATTTT. It specifies CASSKAPLAGGPNSSLRPTDTQYF.

About this clone: One end of the junction varies from germline; a read error may be responsible. This chain joins TRBV5-4 and TRBJ2-1; the D gene is possibly TRBD1 (5 bases). The germline CDR1 and CDR2 sequences are SGHNT and YYREEE (reference sequence). The CDR3 totals 14 residues. The CDR3 DNA reads TGTGCCGGCAGCTTGGAAGGGGAAGACAATGAGCAGTTCTTC. Residues: CAGSLEGEDNEQFF. Full variable domain (rest looked up from reference TRBV5-4 and TRBJ2-1): ETGVTQSPTHLIKTRGQQVTLRCSSQSGHNTVSWYQQALGQGPQFIFQYYREEENGRGNFPPRFSGLQFPNYSSELNVNALELDDSALYLCAGSLEGEDNEQFFGPGTRLTVL.

This clone was seen more than once but under ten times. Other DNA sequences in this sample translate to the same CDR3. The rearrangement uses TRBV6-2 or TRBV6-3 and TRBJ2-7; D tentatively fits TRBD1 or TRBD2 (5 bases each). CDR3 length: 14 residues. The germline V gene has CDR1 MNHEY and CDR2 SVGEGT. Trimming removed 2 bases at V and 0 bases at J, with 8 bases between. CDR3 DNA sequence: TGTGCCAGCAGTTACGTTGGGGGCTCCTACGAGCAGTACTTC. Protein product: CASSYVGGSYEQYF.

A word on this clone: Within the sample, other DNA sequences also encode this same CDR3. V gene TRBV19 combines with J gene TRBJ2-3; D is perhaps TRBD1 or TRBD2 (5 bases each). V dropped 6 bases and J dropped 1 base, with 8 bases sitting between them. The CDR3 spans 13 residues. Germline-derived CDR1 and CDR2 are LNHDA and SQIVND (reference sequence). This chain's CDR3 is CASRTAGTDTQYF. CDR3 DNA sequence: TGTGCCAGTAGGACAGCGGGCACAGATACGCAGTATTTT.

The chain joins TRBV12-3 or TRBV12-4 to TRBJ2-1; D assignment may be TRBD1 or TRBD2 (5 bases each). With 5 bases removed from V and 9 bases from J, the gap between germline ends came to 11 bases. The CDR3 contains 12 residues. In DNA form, the CDR3 reads TGTGCCAGCAGTAGCGTTGGGGGTGAGCAGTTCTTC. It codes for CASSSVGGEQFF.

This chain joins TRBV3-1 (or the pseudogene TRBV3-2) and TRBJ1-5; 7 positions match TRBD1. The CDR3 is 21 amino acids. The germline CDR1 and CDR2 sequences are LGHDT and YNNKEL (reference sequence). The J segment lost 1 base and the V segment lost 0 bases, leaving 18 bases of the junction unmatched. CDR3 DNA sequence: TGTGCCAGCAGCCAAGATCTACACGGGGGAAGGCCACAGGGGAGCAATCAGCCCCAGCATTTT. Its translation is CASSQDLHGGRPQGSNQPQHF.

The chain links TRBV2 to TRBJ2-3; D remains unclear. The CDR3 covers 14 residues. Germline values: CDR1 SNHLY, CDR2 FYNNEI. V was pared by 4 bases and J by 3 bases, with 11 bases between. DNA for the CDR3: TGTGCCAGCAGTGTTCTCTTCAAGACAGATACGCAGTATTTT. Residues: CASSVLFKTDTQYF.

The table lists this clone with a count of one. The gene calls are TRBV3-1 (or the pseudogene TRBV3-2) and TRBJ2-3, with 11 bases that match TRBD1. From germline, CDR1 is LGHDT and CDR2 YNNKEL (reference sequence). CDR3 length: 14 amino acids. The junction had 2 bases not matched to a gene; V was cut back by 4 bases and J by 5 bases. CDR3 in DNA: TGTGCCAGCAGCCTGGGACAGGGGGGAGATACGCAGTATTTT. It encodes CASSLGQGGDTQYF.

The chain uses TRBV7-6 and TRBJ1-4; D uncertain. Germline V gene data show CDR1 as SGHVS and CDR2 as FNYEAQ. The CDR3 length is 13 residues. V was trimmed by 2 bases and J by 5 bases, leaving 6 bases between them. The CDR3 DNA reads as TGTGCCAGCAGCTTACTATCCAATGAAAAACTGTTTTTT. Translating gives CASSLLSNEKLFF.

The chain links TRBV3-1 (or the pseudogene TRBV3-2) to TRBJ1-5; D ambiguous. CDR3 length: 13 residues. Germline V gene data show CDR1 as LGHDT and CDR2 as YNNKEL (reference sequence). Trimming stripped 2 bases from V and 9 bases from J, with 11 bases between. The CDR3 DNA reads as TGTGCCAGCAGCCAATTGGTGAGTGGGCCCCAGCATTTT. Translation: CASSQLVSGPQHF.